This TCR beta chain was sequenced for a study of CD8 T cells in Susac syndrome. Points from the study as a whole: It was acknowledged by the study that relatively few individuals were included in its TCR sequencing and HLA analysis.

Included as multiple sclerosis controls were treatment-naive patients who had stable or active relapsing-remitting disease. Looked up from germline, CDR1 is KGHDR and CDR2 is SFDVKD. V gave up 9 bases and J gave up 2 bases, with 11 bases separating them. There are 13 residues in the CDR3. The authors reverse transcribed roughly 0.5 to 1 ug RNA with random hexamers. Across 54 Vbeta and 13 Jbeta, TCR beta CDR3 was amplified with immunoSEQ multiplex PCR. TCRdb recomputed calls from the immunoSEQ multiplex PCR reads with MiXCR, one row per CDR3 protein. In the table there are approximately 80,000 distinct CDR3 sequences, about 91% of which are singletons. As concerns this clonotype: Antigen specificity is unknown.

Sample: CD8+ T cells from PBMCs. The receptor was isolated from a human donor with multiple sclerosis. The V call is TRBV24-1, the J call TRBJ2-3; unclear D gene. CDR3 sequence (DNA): TGTGCCACCCAAGATAGCTCCACAGATACGCAGTATTTT. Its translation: CATQDSSTDTQYF.